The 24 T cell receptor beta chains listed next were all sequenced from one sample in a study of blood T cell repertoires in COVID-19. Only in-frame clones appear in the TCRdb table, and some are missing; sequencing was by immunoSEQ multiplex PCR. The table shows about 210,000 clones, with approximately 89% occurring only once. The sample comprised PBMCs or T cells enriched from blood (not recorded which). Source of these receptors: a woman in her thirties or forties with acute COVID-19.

The CDR3, as DNA: TGTGCCACCAGTGTGACAGGGGGCAGCACTGAAGCTTTCTTT. Protein product: CATSVTGGSTEAFF. The chain combines TRBV24-1 with TRBJ1-1, with 10 bases that match TRBD1. With 5 bases clipped from V and 4 bases from J, the junction kept 3 bases outside the gene matches. The germline V gene encodes CDR1 KGHDR and CDR2 SFDVKD. The CDR3 extends over 14 amino acids.

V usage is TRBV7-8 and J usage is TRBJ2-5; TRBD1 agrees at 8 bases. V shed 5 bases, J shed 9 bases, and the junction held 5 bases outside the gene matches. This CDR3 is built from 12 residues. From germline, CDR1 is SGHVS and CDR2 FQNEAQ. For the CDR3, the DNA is TGTGCCAGCAGCCAGGGGGCGAAGGCCCAGTACTTC. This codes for CASSQGAKAQYF.

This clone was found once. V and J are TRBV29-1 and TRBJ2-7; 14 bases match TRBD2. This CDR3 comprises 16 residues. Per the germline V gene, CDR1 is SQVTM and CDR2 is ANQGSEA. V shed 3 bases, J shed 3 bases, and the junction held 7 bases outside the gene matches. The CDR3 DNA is TGCAGCGTTGAGTACCCGGGACTAGCGGGAGACTACGAGCAGTACGTC. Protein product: CSVEYPGLAGDYEQYV.

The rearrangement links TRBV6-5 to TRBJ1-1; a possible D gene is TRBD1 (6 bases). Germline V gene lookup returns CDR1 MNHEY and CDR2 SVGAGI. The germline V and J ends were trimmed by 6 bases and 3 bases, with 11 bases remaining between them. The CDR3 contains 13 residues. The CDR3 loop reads CASRPQGHTEAFF. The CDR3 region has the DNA TGTGCCAGCAGACCACAGGGTCACACTGAAGCTTTCTTT.

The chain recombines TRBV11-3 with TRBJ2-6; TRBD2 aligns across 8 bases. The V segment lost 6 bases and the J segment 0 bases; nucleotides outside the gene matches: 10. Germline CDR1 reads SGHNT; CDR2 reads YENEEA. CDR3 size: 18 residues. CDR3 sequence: CASSSSRSGASGANVLTF. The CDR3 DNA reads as TGTGCCAGCAGTTCAAGTCGTAGCGGGGCCTCTGGGGCCAACGTCCTGACTTTC.

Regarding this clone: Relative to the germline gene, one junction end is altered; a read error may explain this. The CDR3 is CASSPRAITGTADSGGDF. CDR3 sequence (DNA): TGCGCCAGCAGCCCGCGAGCCATCACCGGGACAGCCGACTCAGGAGGGGACTTC. This chain uses TRBV5-1 with TRBJ2-5; the D gene is possibly TRBD1 (7 bases). The CDR3 spans 18 residues. In germline, CDR1 is SGHRS, CDR2 YFSETQ.

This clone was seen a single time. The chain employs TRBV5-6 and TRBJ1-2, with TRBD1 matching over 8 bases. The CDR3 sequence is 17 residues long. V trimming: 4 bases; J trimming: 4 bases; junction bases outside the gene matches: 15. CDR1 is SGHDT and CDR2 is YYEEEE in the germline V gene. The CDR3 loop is CASSPISKGQASYGYTF. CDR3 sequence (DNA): TGTGCCAGCAGCCCGATCTCGAAGGGACAGGCATCCTATGGCTACACCTTC.

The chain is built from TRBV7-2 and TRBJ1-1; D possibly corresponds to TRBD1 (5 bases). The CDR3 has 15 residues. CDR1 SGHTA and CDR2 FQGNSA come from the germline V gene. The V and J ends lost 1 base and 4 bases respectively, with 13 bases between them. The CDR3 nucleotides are TGTGCCAGCAGCTTAGATTCAAGGGGAGGCACTGAAGCTTTCTTT. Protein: CASSLDSRGGTEAFF.

CDR3 residues: CASSENLSGRAGTGELFF. DNA of the CDR3: TGTGCCAGCAGCGAAAACCTTAGCGGGAGGGCGGGAACCGGGGAGCTGTTTTTT. The J gene is TRBJ2-2, the V gene TRBV11-3; 11 nucleotides agree with TRBD2. Germline V gene lookup returns CDR1 SGHNT and CDR2 YENEEA. V was pared by 5 bases and J by 5 bases, with 13 bases of the junction left unmatched. CDR3 length: 18 amino acids.

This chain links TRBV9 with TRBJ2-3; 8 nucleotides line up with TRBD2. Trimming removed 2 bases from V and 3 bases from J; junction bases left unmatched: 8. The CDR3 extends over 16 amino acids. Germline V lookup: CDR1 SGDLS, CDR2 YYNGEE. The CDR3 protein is CASSVHLGLATDTQYF. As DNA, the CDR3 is TGTGCCAGCAGCGTGCATCTTGGACTAGCAACAGATACGCAGTATTTT.

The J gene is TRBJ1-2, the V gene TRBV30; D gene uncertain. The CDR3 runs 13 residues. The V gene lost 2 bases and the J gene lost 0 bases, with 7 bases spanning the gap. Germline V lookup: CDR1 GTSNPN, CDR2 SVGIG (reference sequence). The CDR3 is CAWSPGANYGYTF. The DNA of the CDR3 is TGTGCCTGGAGTCCGGGAGCTAACTATGGCTACACCTTC.

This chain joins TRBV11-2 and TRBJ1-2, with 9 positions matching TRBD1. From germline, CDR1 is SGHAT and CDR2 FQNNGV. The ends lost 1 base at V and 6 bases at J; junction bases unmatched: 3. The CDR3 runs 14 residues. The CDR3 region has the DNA TGTGCCAGCAGCTTAGGGGACAGGGTACATGGCTACACCTTC. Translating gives CASSLGDRVHGYTF.

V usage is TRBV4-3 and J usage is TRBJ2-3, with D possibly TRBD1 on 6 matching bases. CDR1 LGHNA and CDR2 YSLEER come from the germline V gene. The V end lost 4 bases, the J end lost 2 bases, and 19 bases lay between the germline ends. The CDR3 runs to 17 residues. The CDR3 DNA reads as TGCGCCAGCAGCCCCCAAGGGGGTAGCATAACCACAGATACGCAGTATTTT. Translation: CASSPQGGSITTDTQYF.

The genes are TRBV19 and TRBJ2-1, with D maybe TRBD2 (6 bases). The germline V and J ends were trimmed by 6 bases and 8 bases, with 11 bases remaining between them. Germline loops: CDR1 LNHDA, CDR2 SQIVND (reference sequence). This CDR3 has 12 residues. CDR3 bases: TGTGCCAGTAGGGGGACGGGGGATGAGCAGTTCTTC. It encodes CASRGTGDEQFF.

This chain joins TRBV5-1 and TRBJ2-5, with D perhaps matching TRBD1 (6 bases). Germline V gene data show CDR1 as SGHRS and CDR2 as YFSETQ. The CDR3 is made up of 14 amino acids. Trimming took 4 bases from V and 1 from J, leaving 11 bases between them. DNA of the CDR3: TGCGCCAGCAGCCTGGACAGTTTCCAAGAGACCCAGTACTTC. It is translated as CASSLDSFQETQYF.

The CDR3 region has the DNA TGTGCCAGCAGCTTTACCGGGGGTTTCGGCGGGGAGCTGTTTTTT. It is translated as CASSFTGGFGGELFF. V usage is TRBV7-9 and J usage is TRBJ2-2; D is perhaps TRBD2 (6 bases). In germline, CDR1 is SEHNR, CDR2 FQNEAQ (reference sequence). V lost 3 bases and J lost 7, with 15 bases in between. CDR3 size: 15 residues.

CDR3 in DNA: TGTGCCAGCAGCGTCCAGGGTCGCGGCACAGATACGCAGTATTTT. Translating it yields CASSVQGRGTDTQYF. The genes are TRBV9 and TRBJ2-3; possibly TRBD1 for D (5 bases). V was shortened by 2 bases and J by 1 base, with 11 bases between the two germline ends. Germline V lookup: CDR1 SGDLS, CDR2 YYNGEE. The CDR3 extends over 15 amino acids.

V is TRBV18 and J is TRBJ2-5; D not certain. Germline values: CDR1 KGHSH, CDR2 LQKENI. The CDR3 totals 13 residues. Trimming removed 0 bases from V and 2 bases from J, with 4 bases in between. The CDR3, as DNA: TGTGCCAGCTCACCACCGGCTCAAGAGACCCAGTACTTC. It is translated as CASSPPAQETQYF. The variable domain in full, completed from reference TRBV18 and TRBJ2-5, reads NAGVMQNPRHLVRRRGQEARLRCSPMKGHSHVYWYRQLPEEGLKFMVYLQKENIIDESGMPKERFSAEFPKEGPSILRIQQVVRGDSAAYFCASSPPAQETQYFGPGTRLLVL.

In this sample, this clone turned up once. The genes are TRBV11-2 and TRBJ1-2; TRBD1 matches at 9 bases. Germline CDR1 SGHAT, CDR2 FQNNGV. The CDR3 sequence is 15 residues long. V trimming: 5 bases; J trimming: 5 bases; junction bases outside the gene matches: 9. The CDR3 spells CASSVGTGRGYGYTF. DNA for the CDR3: TGTGCCAGCAGCGTCGGGACAGGGAGGGGTTATGGCTACACCTTC.

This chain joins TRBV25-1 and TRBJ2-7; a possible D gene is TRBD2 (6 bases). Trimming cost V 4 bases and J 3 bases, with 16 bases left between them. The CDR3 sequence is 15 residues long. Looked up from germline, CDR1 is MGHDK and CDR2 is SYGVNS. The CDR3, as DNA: TGTGCCAGCAGTGCCTATACCGGGACTCACTACGAGCAGTACTTC. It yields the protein CASSAYTGTHYEQYF.

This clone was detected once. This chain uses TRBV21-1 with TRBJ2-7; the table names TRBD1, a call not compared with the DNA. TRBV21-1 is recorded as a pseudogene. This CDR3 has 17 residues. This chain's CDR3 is CASSKVPQDRLIDEQYF. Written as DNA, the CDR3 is TGTGCCAGCAGCAAAGTTCCCCAAGACAGGTTAATCGACGAGCAGTACTTC.

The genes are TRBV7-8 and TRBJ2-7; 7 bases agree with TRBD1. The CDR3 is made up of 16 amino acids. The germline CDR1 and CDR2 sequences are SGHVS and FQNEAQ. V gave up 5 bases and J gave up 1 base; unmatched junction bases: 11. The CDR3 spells CASSRGPGQFSYEQYF. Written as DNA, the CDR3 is TGTGCCAGCAGCAGGGGTCCGGGACAGTTTTCCTACGAGCAGTACTTC.

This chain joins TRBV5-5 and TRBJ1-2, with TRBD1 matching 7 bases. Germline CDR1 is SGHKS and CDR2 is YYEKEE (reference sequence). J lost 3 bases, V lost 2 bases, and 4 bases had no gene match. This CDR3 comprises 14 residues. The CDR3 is CASSFQGGYYGYTF. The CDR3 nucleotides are TGTGCCAGCAGCTTTCAAGGGGGCTACTATGGCTACACCTTC.

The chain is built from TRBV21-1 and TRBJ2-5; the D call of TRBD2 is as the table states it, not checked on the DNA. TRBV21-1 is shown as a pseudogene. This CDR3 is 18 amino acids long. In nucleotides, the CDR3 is TGTGCCAGCAGCCTAAACGTGAGTCCTAGCGGGAGAGAGGAGACCCAGTACTTC. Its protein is CASSLNVSPSGREETQYF.